This entry describes one TCR beta chain. The antigen is not known. The record originates from a study of cytomegalovirus exposure and HLA in healthy donors. Study information: In a later analysis, the roughly 120 validation repertoires were reported to have used the same platform as the 600 to 700 first-cohort repertoires.

Germline V gene data show CDR1 as MNHEY and CDR2 as SMNVEV (reference sequence). Losses at the gene ends were 2 bases for V and 4 bases for J; bases not matched to a gene: 7. The CDR3 spans 15 residues. The study, taken as a whole, reports: According to the study, 160 or so TCR beta chains were cytomegalovirus-associated.

The method was immunoSEQ multiplex PCR; TCRdb's version includes in-frame clones alone and lacks a portion of them. The profile shows approximately 150,000 clones, roughly 89% of them singletons. The sequence derives from a woman in her twenties or thirties in good health and CMV-seronegative. The chain is built from TRBV27 and TRBJ2-7; 8 nucleotides align to TRBD1. Sequencing used PBMCs. The CDR3 region has the DNA TGTGCCAGCAGTTTAAACGCAGGGGGCATGTACGAGCAGTACTTC. As protein: CASSLNAGGMYEQYF.